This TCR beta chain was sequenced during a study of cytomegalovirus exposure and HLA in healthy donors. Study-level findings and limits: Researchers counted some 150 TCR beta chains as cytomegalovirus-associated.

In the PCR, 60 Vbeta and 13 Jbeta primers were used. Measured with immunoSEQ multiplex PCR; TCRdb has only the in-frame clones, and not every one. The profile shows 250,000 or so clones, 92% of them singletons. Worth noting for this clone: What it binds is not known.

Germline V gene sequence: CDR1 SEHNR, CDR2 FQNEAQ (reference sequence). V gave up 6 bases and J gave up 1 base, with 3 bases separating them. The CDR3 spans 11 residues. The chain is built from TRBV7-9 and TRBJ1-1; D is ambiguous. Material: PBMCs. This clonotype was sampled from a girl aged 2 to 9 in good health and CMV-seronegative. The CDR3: CASSRNTEAFF. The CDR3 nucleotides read TGTGCCAGCAGTCGGAACACTGAAGCTTTCTTT.